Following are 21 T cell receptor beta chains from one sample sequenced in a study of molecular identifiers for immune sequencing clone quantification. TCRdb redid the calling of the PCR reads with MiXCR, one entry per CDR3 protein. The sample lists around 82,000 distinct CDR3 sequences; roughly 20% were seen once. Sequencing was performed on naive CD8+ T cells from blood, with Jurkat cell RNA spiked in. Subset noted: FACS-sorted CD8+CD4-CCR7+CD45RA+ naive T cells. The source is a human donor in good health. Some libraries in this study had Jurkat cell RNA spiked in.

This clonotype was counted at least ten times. The CDR3, as DNA: TGTGCCAGCAGCTCCCCCGACACGTCCTACGAGCAGTACTTC. Translating it yields CASSSPDTSYEQYF. The chain is built from TRBV7-9 and TRBJ2-7; D not certain. V was clipped by 4 bases and J by 1 base, with 11 bases between them. The germline gives CDR1 SEHNR, CDR2 FQNEAQ (reference sequence). The CDR3 sequence is 14 residues long.

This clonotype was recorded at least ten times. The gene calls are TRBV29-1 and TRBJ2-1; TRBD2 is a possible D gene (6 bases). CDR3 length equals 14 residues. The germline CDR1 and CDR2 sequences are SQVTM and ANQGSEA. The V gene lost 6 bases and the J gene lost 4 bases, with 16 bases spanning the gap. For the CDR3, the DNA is TGCAGCGTCGGGGGTGTGGTCGAGTACAATGAGCAGTTCTTC. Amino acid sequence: CSVGGVVEYNEQFF.

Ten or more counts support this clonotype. The CDR3 sequence is CAWSGDSSPQYF. The CDR3 region has the DNA TGTGCCTGGAGTGGAGACAGTAGCCCGCAGTACTTC. The rearrangement uses TRBV30 and TRBJ2-7, with D maybe TRBD1 (5 bases). There are 12 residues in the CDR3. Trimming shortened V by 1 base and J by 9 bases, and 13 bases separated the two germline ends. Germline V lookup: CDR1 GTSNPN, CDR2 SVGIG (reference sequence).

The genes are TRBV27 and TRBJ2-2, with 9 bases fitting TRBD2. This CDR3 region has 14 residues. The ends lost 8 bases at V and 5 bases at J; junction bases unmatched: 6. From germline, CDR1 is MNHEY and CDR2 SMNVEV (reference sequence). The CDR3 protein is CASGVLAGTGELFF. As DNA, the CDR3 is TGTGCCAGCGGCGTGCTAGCGGGGACCGGGGAGCTGTTTTTT.

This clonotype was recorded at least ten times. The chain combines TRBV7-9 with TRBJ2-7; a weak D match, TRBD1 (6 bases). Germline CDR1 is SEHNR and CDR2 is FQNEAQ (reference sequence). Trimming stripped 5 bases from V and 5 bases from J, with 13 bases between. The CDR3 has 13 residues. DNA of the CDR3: TGTGCCAGCAGCACCGGGACAATCCACGAGCAGTACTTC. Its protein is CASSTGTIHEQYF. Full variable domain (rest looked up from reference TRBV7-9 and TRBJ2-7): DTGVSQNPRHKITKRGQNVTFRCDPISEHNRLYWYRQTLGQGPEFLTYFQNEAQLEKSRLLSDRFSAERPKGSFSTLEIQRTEQGDSAMYLCASSTGTIHEQYFGPGTRLTVT.

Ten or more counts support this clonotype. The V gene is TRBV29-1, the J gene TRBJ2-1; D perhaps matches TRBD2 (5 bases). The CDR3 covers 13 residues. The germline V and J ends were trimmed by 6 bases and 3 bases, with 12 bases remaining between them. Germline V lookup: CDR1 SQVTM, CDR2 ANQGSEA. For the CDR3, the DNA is TGCAGCGTGGTTCTAGCTGGCTACAATGAGCAGTTCTTC. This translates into CSVVLAGYNEQFF.

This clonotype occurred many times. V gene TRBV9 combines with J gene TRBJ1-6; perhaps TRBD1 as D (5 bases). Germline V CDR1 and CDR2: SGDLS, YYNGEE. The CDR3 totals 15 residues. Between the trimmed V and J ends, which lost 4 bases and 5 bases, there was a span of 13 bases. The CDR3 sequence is CASSTSGTHNSPLHF. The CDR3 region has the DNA TGTGCCAGCAGCACCTCCGGGACCCATAATTCACCCCTCCACTTT.

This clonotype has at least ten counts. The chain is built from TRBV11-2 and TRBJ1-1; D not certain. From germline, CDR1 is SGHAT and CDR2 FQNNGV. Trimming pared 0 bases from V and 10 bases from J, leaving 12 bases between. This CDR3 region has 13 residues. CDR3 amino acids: CASSLEKALGAFF. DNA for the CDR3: TGTGCCAGCAGCTTAGAAAAGGCGCTCGGAGCTTTCTTT.

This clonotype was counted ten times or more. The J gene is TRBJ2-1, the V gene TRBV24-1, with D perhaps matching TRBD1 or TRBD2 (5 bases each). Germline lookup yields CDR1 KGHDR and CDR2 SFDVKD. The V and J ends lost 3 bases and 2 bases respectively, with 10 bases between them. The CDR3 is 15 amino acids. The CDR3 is CATSDTRDPYNEQFF. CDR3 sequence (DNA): TGTGCCACCAGTGATACCCGGGACCCCTACAATGAGCAGTTCTTC.

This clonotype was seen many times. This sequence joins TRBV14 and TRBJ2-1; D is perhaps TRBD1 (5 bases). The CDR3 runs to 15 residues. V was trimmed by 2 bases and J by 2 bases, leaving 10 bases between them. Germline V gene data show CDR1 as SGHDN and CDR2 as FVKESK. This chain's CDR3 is CASSQSGKPYNEQFF. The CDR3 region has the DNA TGTGCCAGCAGCCAATCAGGGAAGCCCTACAATGAGCAGTTCTTC.

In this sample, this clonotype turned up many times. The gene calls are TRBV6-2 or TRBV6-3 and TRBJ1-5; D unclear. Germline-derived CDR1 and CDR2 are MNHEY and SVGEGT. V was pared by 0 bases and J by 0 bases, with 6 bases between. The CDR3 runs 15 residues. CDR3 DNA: TGTGCCAGCAGTTACTCCGTCACTAGCAATCAGCCCCAGCATTTT. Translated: CASSYSVTSNQPQHF.

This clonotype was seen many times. CDR3 amino acids: CASSLGVSKNIQYF. CDR3 sequence (DNA): TGTGCCAGCAGTTTAGGGGTTTCCAAAAACATTCAGTACTTC. The chain joins TRBV12-3 or TRBV12-4 to TRBJ2-4; D remains unclear. Trimming pared 1 base from V and 2 bases from J, leaving 6 bases between. There are 14 residues in the CDR3.

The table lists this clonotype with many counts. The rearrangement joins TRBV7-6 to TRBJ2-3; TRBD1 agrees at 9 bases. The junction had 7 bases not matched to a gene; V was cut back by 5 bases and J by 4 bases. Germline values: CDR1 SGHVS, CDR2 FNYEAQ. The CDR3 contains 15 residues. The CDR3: CASSPRDREADTQYF. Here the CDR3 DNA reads TGTGCCAGCAGCCCCAGGGACAGGGAAGCAGATACGCAGTATTTT.

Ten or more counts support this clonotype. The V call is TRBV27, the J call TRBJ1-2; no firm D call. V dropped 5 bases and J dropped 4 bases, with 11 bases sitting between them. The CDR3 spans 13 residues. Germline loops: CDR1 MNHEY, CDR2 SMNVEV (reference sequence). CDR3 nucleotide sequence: TGTGCCAGCAGTAATGAGGGAGGCTATGGCTACACCTTC. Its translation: CASSNEGGYGYTF.

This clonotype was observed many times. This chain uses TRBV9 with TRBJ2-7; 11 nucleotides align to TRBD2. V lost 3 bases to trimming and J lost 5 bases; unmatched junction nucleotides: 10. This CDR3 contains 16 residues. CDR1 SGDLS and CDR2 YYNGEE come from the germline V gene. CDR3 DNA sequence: TGTGCCAGCAGCGACGATGCTAGCGGGAGGCCCAACGAGCAGTACTTC. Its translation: CASSDDASGRPNEQYF.

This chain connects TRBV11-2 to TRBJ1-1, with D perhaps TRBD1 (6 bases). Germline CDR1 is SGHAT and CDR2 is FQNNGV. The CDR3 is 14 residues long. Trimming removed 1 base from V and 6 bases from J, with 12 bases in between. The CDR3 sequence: CASSLVPTGAEAFF. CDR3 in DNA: TGTGCCAGCAGCTTAGTCCCGACAGGAGCTGAAGCTTTCTTT.

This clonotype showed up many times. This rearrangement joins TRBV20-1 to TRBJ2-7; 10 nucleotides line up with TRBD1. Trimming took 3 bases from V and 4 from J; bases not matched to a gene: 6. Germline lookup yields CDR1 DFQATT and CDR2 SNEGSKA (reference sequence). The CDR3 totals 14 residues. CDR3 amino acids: CSASVGTGVYEQYF. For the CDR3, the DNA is TGCAGTGCTAGCGTTGGGACAGGGGTTTACGAGCAGTACTTC.

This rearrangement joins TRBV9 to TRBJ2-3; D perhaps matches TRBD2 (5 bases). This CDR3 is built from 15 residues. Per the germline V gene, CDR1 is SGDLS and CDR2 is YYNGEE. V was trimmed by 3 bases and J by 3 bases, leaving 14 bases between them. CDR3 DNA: TGTGCCAGCAGCGAGGTCAGCGGACCAACAGATACGCAGTATTTT. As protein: CASSEVSGPTDTQYF.

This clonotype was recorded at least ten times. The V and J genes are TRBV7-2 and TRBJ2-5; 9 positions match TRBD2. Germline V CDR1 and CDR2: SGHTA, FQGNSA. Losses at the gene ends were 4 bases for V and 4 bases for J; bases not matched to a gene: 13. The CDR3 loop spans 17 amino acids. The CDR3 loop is CASSSEQEREASETQYF. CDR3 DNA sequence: TGTGCCAGCAGCTCCGAACAAGAGCGGGAGGCTTCAGAGACCCAGTACTTC.

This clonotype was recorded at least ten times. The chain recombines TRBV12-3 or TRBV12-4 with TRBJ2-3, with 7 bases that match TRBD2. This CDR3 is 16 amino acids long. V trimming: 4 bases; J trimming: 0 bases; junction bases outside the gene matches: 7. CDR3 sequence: CASSSEGGKSTDTQYF. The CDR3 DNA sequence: TGTGCCAGCAGTTCCGAGGGAGGGAAAAGCACAGATACGCAGTATTTT.

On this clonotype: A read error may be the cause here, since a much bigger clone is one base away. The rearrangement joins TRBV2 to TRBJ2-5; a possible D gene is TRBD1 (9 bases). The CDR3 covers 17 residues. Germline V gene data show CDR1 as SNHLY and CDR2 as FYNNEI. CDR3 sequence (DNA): TGTGCCAGCAGTCCGGACAGGGGCGGGGGGCCCCAAGAGATCCAGTACTTC. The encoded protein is CASSPDRGGGPQEIQYF.